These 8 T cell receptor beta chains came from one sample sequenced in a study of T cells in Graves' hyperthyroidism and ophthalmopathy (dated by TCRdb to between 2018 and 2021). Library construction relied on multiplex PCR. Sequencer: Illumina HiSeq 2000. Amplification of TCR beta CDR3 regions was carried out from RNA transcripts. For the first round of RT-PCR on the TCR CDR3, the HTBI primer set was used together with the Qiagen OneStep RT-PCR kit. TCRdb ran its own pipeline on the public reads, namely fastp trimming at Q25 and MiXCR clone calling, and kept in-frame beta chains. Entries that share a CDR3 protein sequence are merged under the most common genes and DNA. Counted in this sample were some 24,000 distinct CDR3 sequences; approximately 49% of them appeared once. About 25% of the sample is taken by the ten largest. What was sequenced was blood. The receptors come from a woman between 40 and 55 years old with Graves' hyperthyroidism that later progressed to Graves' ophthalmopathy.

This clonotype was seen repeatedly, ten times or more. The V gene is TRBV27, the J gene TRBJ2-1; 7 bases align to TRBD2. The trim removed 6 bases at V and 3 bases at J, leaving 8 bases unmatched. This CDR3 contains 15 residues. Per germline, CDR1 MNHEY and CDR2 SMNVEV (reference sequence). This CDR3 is CASSPPGRGYNEQFF. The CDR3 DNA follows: TGTGCCAGCAGCCCTCCAGGGAGGGGCTACAATGAGCAGTTCTTC.

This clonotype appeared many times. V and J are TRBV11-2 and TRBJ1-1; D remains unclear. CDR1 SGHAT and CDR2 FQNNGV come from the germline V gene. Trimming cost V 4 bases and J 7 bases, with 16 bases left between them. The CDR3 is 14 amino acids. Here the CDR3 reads CASSSLEGPVEAFF. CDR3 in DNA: TGTGCCAGCAGCTCGCTTGAAGGGCCAGTTGAAGCTTTCTTT.

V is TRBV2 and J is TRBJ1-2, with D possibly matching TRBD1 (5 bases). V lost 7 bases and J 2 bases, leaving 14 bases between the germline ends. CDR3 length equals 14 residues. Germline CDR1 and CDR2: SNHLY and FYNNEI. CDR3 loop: CASTRAPSNYGYTF. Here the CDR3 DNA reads TGTGCCAGCACCAGGGCTCCGTCCAACTATGGCTACACCTTC.

CDR3 in amino acids: CSPITPGVSYEQYF. CDR3 sequence (DNA): TGCAGTCCCATTACCCCCGGGGTCTCCTACGAGCAGTACTTC. J is TRBJ2-7 and V is TRBV20-1; D perhaps matches TRBD2 (5 bases). Per germline, CDR1 DFQATT and CDR2 SNEGSKA (reference sequence). The CDR3 sequence is 14 residues long. The germline V and J ends were trimmed by 8 bases and 0 bases, with 17 bases remaining between them.

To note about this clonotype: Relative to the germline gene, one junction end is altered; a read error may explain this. The CDR3 bases are TGTGCCAGCACCCGAGTTAGTCAAGGGACCCAATACTTC. Protein: CASTRVSQGTQYF. The V gene is TRBV12-3 or TRBV12-4, the J gene TRBJ2-5; the D gene could be TRBD1 or TRBD2 (5 bases each). The CDR3 runs to 13 residues.

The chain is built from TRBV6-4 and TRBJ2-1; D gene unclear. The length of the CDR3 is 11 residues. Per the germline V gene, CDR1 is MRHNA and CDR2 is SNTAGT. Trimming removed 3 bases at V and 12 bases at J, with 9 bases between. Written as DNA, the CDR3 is TGTGCCAGCAGTGATCGAGACTTGCAGTTCTTC. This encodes CASSDRDLQFF.

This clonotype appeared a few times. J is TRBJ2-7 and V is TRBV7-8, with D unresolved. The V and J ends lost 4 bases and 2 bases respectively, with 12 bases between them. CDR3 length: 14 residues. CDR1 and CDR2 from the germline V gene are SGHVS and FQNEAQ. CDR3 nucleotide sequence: TGTGCCAGCAGCTCGATATTGAAGCCCTACGAGCAGTACTTC. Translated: CASSSILKPYEQYF.

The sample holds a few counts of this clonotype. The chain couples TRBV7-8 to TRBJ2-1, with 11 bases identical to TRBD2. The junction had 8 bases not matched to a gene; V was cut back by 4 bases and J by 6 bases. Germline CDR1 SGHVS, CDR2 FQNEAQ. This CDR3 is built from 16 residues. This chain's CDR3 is CASSSPSGRKGNEQFF. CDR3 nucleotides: TGTGCCAGCAGCTCACCTAGCGGGAGGAAGGGCAATGAGCAGTTCTTC.